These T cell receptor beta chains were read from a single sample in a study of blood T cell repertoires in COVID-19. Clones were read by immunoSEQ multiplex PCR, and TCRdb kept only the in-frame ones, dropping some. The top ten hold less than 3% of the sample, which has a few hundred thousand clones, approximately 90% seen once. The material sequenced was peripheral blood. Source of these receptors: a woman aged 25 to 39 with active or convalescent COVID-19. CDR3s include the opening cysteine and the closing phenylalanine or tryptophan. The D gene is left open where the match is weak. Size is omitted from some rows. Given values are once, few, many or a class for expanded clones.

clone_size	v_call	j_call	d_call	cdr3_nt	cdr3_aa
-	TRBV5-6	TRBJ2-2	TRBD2	TGTGCCAGCAGCTTGGGGACTAGCATTCGGGAGCTGTTTTTT	CASSLGTSIRELFF
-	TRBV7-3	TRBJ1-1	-	TGTGCCAGCAGCTTCCGTGCAGGGAACACTGAAGCTTTCTTT	CASSFRAGNTEAFF
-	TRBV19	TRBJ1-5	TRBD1	TGTGCCAGTAGTGCCCGGGACAGGGGTAACAATCAGCCCCAGCATTTT	CASSARDRGNNQPQHF
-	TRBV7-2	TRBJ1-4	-	TGTGCCAGCAACCTTTGGGCAGGGGAAAAACTGTTTTTT	CASNLWAGEKLFF
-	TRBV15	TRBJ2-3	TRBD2	TGTGCCACCAGCAGTGATACTAGCGGGGGCTTCACAGATACGCAGTATTTT	CATSSDTSGGFTDTQYF
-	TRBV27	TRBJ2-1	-	TGTGCCAGCAGTTGGGCCCCTGTAAATGAGCAGTTCTTC	CASSWAPVNEQFF
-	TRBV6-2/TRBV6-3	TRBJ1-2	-	TGTGCCAGCAGCTCAAGGGGATATGGTGGCTACACCTTC	CASSSRGYGGYTF
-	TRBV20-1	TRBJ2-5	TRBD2	TGCAGTGCTAGTGTTATAGCGGGGGTGGAGACCCAGTACTTC	CSASVIAGVETQYF
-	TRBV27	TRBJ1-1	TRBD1	TGTGCCAGCAGTTTTGCCCGGATTCAGGGGGCGCACACTGAAGCTTTCTTT	CASSFARIQGAHTEAFF
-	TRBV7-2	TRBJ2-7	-	TGTGCCAGCACGCGGGGCACCTACGAGCAGTACTTC	CASTRGTYEQYF
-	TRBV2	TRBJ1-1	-	TGTGCCAGCAGCGACTGGGGAGGGAACACTGAAGCTTTCTTT	CASSDWGGNTEAFF
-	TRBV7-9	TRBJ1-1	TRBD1	TGTGCCAGCAGCTCCATCGGGACAGGACACACTGAAGCTTTCTTT	CASSSIGTGHTEAFF
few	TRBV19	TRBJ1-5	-	TGTGCCAGTAGTAATCCCGGGAGGGGCAATCAGCCCCAGCATTTT	CASSNPGRGNQPQHF
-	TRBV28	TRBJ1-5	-	TGTGCCAGCAGTCCGTCAGTCCATTACAGGGTTCAATTT	CASSPSVHYRVQF
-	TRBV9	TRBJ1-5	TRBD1	TGTGCCAGCAGCACGACAGGGACCGGCAATCAGCCCCAGCATTTT	CASSTTGTGNQPQHF
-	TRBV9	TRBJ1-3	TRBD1	TGTGCCAGCAGCGGAAGACAGGGTCTGGGGGACACCATATATTTT	CASSGRQGLGDTIYF
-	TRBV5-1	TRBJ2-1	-	TGCGCCAGCAGCTTCCCAGGCAGCTCCTACAATGAGCAGTTCTTC	CASSFPGSSYNEQFF
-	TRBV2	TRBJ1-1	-	TGTGCCAGCAGTGAAAATCGACCCCCGGGCACTGAAGCTTTCTTT	CASSENRPPGTEAFF
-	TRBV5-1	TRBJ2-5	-	TGCGCCAGCAGCTTCCGGGACCAAGAGACCCAGTACTTC	CASSFRDQETQYF
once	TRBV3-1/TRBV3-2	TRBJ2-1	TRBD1	TGTGCCAGCAGCCCCGGGACAGGGGGGTACAATGAGCAGTTCTTC	CASSPGTGGYNEQFF
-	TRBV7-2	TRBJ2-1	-	TGTGCCAGCACCCGCGACCCCTCGGGGAATGAGCAGTTCTTC	CASTRDPSGNEQFF
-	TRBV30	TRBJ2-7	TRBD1	TGTGCCCAGGGGCGTAGGGGGCCCACCTACGAGCAGTACTTC	CAQGRRGPTYEQYF
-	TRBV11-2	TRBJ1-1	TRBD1	TGTGCCAGCAGCAAGGGGACAGGGATTACTGAAGCTTTCTTT	CASSKGTGITEAFF
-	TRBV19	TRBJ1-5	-	TGTGCCAGTAGAAGGACAGTTAGCAATCAGCCCCAGCATTTT	CASRRTVSNQPQHF
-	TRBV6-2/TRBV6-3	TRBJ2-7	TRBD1	TGTGCCAGCAGCCGCCTCGACAGGGGGCTCTACGAGCAGTACTTC	CASSRLDRGLYEQYF
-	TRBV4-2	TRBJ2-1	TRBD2	TGTGCCAGCAGCCAGGCCCCGGGGGGGCCGTATGAGCAGTTCTTC	CASSQAPGGPYEQFF
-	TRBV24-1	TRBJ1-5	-	TGTGCCACCAGTTACAGGGAGTATCAGCCCCAGCATTTT	CATSYREYQPQHF
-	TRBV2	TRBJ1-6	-	TGTGCCAGCAGTGAAGAGGGGGTAGGAGGTTCACCCCTCCACTTT	CASSEEGVGGSPLHF
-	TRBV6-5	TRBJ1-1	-	TGTGCCAGCATGCGATCCGGCACTGAAGCTTTCTTT	CASMRSGTEAFF
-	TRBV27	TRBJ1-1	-	TGTGCCAGCAGTCTCAGGGGCCTGGGGGATGAAGCTTTCTTT	CASSLRGLGDEAFF
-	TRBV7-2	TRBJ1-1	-	TGTGCCAGCGGGGCAGGGGTAAACACTGAAGCTTTCTTT	CASGAGVNTEAFF
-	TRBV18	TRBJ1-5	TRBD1	TGTGCCAGCTCAGCCGGGACAGGTAGCAATCAGCCCCAGCATTTT	CASSAGTGSNQPQHF
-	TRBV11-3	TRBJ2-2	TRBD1	TGTGCCAGCAGCTCCGGACAGGGGGTCACCGGGGAGCTGTTTTTT	CASSSGQGVTGELFF
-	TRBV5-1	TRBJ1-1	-	TGCGCCAGCAGCTTGAACCTGAGGGCTGAAGCTTTCTTT	CASSLNLRAEAFF
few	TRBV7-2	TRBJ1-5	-	TGTGCCAGCAGCTTAGTCAGGGATCAGCCCCAGCATTTT	CASSLVRDQPQHF
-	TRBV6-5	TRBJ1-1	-	TGTGCCAGCAGCCAACAACCCCCTGCTTTCTTT	CASSQQPPAFF
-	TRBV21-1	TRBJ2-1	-	TGTGCCAGCGGACAGGGGGCAGGGTCCTACAATGAGCAGTTCTTC	CASGQGAGSYNEQFF
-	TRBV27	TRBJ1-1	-	TGTGCCAGCAGTTCCACAGAGAACACTGAAGCTTTCTTT	CASSSTENTEAFF
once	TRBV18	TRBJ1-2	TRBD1	TGTGCCAGCTCACCCGGACAGGGAAATGGCTACACCTTC	CASSPGQGNGYTF
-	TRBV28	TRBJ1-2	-	TGTGCCAGCAGTTTTTCGGGACTGTACTATGGCTACACCTTC	CASSFSGLYYGYTF
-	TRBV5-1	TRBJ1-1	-	TGCGCCAGCAGCTTGGTGGACAGCTGGTACACTGAAGCTTTCTTT	CASSLVDSWYTEAFF
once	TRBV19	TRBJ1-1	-	TGTGCCAGTAGTACCGCAGGGTCCCCTGAAGCTTTCTTT	CASSTAGSPEAFF
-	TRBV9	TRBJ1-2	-	TGTGCCAGCAGCGTATCCGACAGGCCCTATGGCTACACCTTC	CASSVSDRPYGYTF
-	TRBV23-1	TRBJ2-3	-	TGCGCCAGCAGTCAACGTTCGTTTCGGGGCACAGATACGCAGTATTTT	CASSQRSFRGTDTQYF
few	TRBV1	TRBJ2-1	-	TGCACCAGCAGCTTGGAGGGGGGGTACAATGAGCAGTTCTTC	CTSSLEGGYNEQFF
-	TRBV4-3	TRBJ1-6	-	TGCGCCAGCAGCCAAGGTCGACACCAAAATTCACCCCTCCACTTT	CASSQGRHQNSPLHF
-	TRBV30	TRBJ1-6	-	TGTGCCTGGAGTTCAGAGGTTAATTCACCCCTCCACTTT	CAWSSEVNSPLHF
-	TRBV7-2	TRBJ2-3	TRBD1	TGTGCCAGCAGCTGGGACAGGGGATCGTCTGATACGCAGTATTTT	CASSWDRGSSDTQYF
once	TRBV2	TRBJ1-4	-	TGTGCCAGCAGTGAAACGGGGGGTAGGAATGAAAAACTGTTTTTT	CASSETGGRNEKLFF
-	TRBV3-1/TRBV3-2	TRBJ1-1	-	TGTGCCAGCAGCCGCACCTGGCTGAACACTGAAGCTTTCTTT	CASSRTWLNTEAFF
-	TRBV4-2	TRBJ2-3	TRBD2	TGTGCCAGCAGCCAAGATTCTAGCGGGGAGACCTCTAGCACAGATACGCAGTATTTT	CASSQDSSGETSSTDTQYF
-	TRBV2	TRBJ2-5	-	TGTGCCAGCAGTCGTGACAGACAAGAGACCCAGTACTTC	CASSRDRQETQYF
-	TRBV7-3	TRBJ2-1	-	TGTGCCAGCAGCTTCGGGGGACTGGCGGGCAATGAGCAGTTCTTC	CASSFGGLAGNEQFF
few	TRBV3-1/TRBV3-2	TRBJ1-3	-	TGTGCCAGCAGCCAGGGTGACAGGCCGGGAAACACCATATATTTT	CASSQGDRPGNTIYF
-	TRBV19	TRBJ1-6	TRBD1	TGTGCCAGTAGCTCAACACAGGGGTATAATTCACCCCTCCACTTT	CASSSTQGYNSPLHF
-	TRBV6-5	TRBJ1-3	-	TGTGCCAGCAGCGCGCTCGGGGATCGGGGAAACACCATATATTTT	CASSALGDRGNTIYF
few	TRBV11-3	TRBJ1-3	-	TGTGCCACTCCGACTCGCCGCTCTGGAAACACCATATATTTT	CATPTRRSGNTIYF